The 30 T cell receptor beta chains reported below all come from one sample, sequenced in a study of Ad26.COV2.S vaccination and SARS-CoV-2 variants. The treatment is: some 20 received Ad26.COV2.S at low or high dose, single or two shots; 5 received placebo; per-sample allocation not given. Each sample was drawn 63 days after the first injection (of vaccine or placebo). Generated by immunoSEQ multiplex PCR, the TCRdb table keeps only in-frame clones and is missing some. This table has 450,000 to 550,000 clones, about 91% appearing once. This specimen consisted of peripheral blood, obtained in a trial of Ad26.COV2.S vaccine versus placebo. The receptors come from a person between 18 and 65 years old who received the Ad26.COV2.S COVID-19 vaccine or a placebo.

J is TRBJ2-1 and V is TRBV7-2; D possibly corresponds to TRBD2 (6 bases). The CDR3 extends over 15 amino acids. CDR1 and CDR2 from the germline V gene are SGHTA and FQGNSA. Trimming removed 6 bases at V and 8 bases at J, with 20 bases between. CDR3 nucleotides: TGTGCCAGCAGTCCCCGGGACTCCGCCGCCCATGAGCAGTTCTTC. This encodes CASSPRDSAAHEQFF.

This chain joins TRBV2 and TRBJ1-2; TRBD1 agrees at 9 bases. The J segment lost 4 bases and the V segment lost 6 bases, leaving 0 bases of the junction unmatched. CDR3 length: 12 amino acids. Germline CDR1 and CDR2: SNHLY and FYNNEI. CDR3 region: CASRQGAYGYTF. The CDR3 DNA reads TGTGCCAGCAGACAGGGGGCCTATGGCTACACCTTC.

The rearrangement uses TRBV11-3 and TRBJ2-7, with D tentatively TRBD1 or TRBD2 (5 bases each). Per germline, CDR1 SGHNT and CDR2 YENEEA. The CDR3 covers 15 residues. Trimming removed 3 bases from V and 0 bases from J, with 12 bases in between. In DNA, the CDR3 is TGTGCCAGCAGCTTGGGGCAGGACTTCTCCTACGAGCAGTACGTC. Its protein is CASSLGQDFSYEQYV.

The chain couples TRBV18 to TRBJ1-2, with D possibly TRBD1 on 6 matching bases. CDR3 size: 13 residues. The V end was cut by 8 bases, the J end by 0 bases, with 10 bases between. Germline CDR1 and CDR2: KGHSH and LQKENI. The CDR3 protein is CASEWTANYGYTF. For the CDR3, the DNA is TGTGCCAGCGAATGGACAGCTAACTATGGCTACACCTTC.

The chain couples TRBV7-2 to TRBJ2-1; D is uncertain. The CDR3 consists of 16 residues. CDR1 SGHTA and CDR2 FQGNSA come from the germline V gene. V was trimmed by 2 bases and J by 8 bases, leaving 19 bases between them. CDR3 in amino acids: CASSLSWAVPVYEQFF. DNA for the CDR3: TGTGCCAGCAGCTTAAGTTGGGCGGTCCCGGTGTATGAGCAGTTCTTC.

The chain joins TRBV29-1 to TRBJ1-2; no clear D gene. The CDR3 contains 12 residues. CDR1 and CDR2 from the germline V gene are SQVTM and ANQGSEA. Trimming removed 6 bases at V and 6 bases at J, with 14 bases between. The CDR3: CSVLPGIDGYTF. The DNA of the CDR3 is TGCAGCGTCCTCCCGGGGATAGATGGCTACACCTTC.

V is TRBV2 and J is TRBJ2-3, with D uncertain. The germline V and J ends were trimmed by 8 bases and 6 bases, with 18 bases remaining between them. CDR3 length equals 14 residues. From germline, CDR1 is SNHLY and CDR2 FYNNEI. The CDR3 nucleotides read TGTGCCAGCGGGAAAGGTGGACCCTTGGATACGCAGTATTTT. This encodes CASGKGGPLDTQYF.

The chain is built from TRBV18 and TRBJ1-5; no clear D gene. The CDR3 covers 18 residues. The germline V gene encodes CDR1 KGHSH and CDR2 LQKENI. V lost 2 bases and J 0 bases, leaving 17 bases between the germline ends. The CDR3: CASSPRAPLDISNQPQHF. CDR3 in DNA: TGTGCCAGCTCACCAAGGGCCCCGTTAGACATTAGCAATCAGCCCCAGCATTTT.

The rearrangement uses TRBV5-4 and TRBJ1-1, with D hard to call. Trimming removed 2 bases at V and 3 bases at J, with 14 bases between. CDR1 and CDR2 (germline): SGHNT, YYREEE (reference sequence). This CDR3 is 15 amino acids long. CDR3 in amino acids: CASSFGPALDTEAFF. For the CDR3, the DNA is TGTGCCAGCAGCTTCGGGCCTGCGCTGGACACTGAAGCTTTCTTT.

V gene TRBV7-8 combines with J gene TRBJ1-2; D is ambiguous. Germline CDR1 and CDR2: SGHVS and FQNEAQ. Trimming left V 5 bases short and J 8 bases short, with 21 bases between. The CDR3 is 15 amino acids. CDR3 coding DNA: TGTGCCAGCAGCCTTAGAAGCGGTGCGGGGTGGGGCTACACCTTC. This gives the protein CASSLRSGAGWGYTF.

This clone was recorded a few times. The chain uses TRBV11-2 and TRBJ1-2; D gene uncertain. The CDR3 contains 13 residues. Germline V gene sequence: CDR1 SGHAT, CDR2 FQNNGV. Between the trimmed V and J ends, which lost 5 bases and 4 bases, there was a span of 11 bases. CDR3 sequence reads: CASSPGVRYGYTF. The CDR3 DNA sequence: TGTGCCAGCAGCCCCGGAGTCCGCTATGGCTACACCTTC.

This clone was detected once. J is TRBJ1-2 and V is TRBV3-1 (or the pseudogene TRBV3-2); D uncertain. The CDR3 sequence is 12 residues long. The germline V and J ends were trimmed by 5 bases and 3 bases, with 7 bases remaining between them. CDR1 and CDR2 from the germline V gene are LGHDT and YNNKEL (reference sequence). This chain's CDR3 is CASSAADYGYTF. DNA of the CDR3: TGTGCCAGCAGCGCCGCGGACTATGGCTACACCTTC.

This sequence joins TRBV5-1 and TRBJ2-1, with 8 bases matching TRBD2. CDR1 is SGHRS, CDR2 YFSETQ, per germline. J gave up 4 bases and V 4 bases, and 13 bases lay outside the gene matches. The CDR3 covers 17 residues. CDR3 nucleotides: TGCGCCAGCAGCACCGGTGTGACTAGCGTGGGTTACAATGAGCAGTTCTTC. This encodes CASSTGVTSVGYNEQFF. Together with reference TRBV5-1 and TRBJ2-1, the CDR3 gives the full variable domain: KAGVTQTPRYLIKTRGQQVTLSCSPISGHRSVSWYQQTPGQGLQFLFEYFSETQRNKGNFPGRFSGRQFSNSRSEMNVSTLELGDSALYLCASSTGVTSVGYNEQFFGPGTRLTVL.

The rearrangement links TRBV28 to TRBJ2-7, with D unclear. Trimming cost V 3 bases and J 9 bases, with 21 bases left between them. The CDR3 consists of 15 residues. The germline V gene has CDR1 MDHEN and CDR2 SYDVKM. The DNA for the CDR3 is TGTGCCAGCAGTTTCCGCAGTGGGCAAGCAAAAGGGCAGTACTTC. Amino acids: CASSFRSGQAKGQYF.

The chain couples TRBV20-1 to TRBJ2-1, with D possibly matching TRBD1 (5 bases). This CDR3 has 14 amino acids. Germline lookup yields CDR1 DFQATT and CDR2 SNEGSKA (reference sequence). The V and J ends lost 3 bases and 9 bases respectively, with 18 bases between them. The CDR3 DNA reads as TGCAGTGCTAGTCGGTCGCTAGGGGCCACTGAGCAGTTCTTC. Protein sequence: CSASRSLGATEQFF.

The chain employs TRBV27 and TRBJ1-2; 8 bases line up with TRBD1. The CDR3 totals 12 residues. V was pared by 4 bases and J by 5 bases, with 0 bases of the junction left unmatched. The germline V gene has CDR1 MNHEY and CDR2 SMNVEV (reference sequence). This CDR3 is CASSYRGYGYTF. CDR3 in DNA: TGTGCCAGCAGTTACAGGGGGTATGGCTACACCTTC.

The chain carries TRBV15 and TRBJ1-6; a possible D gene is TRBD1 (6 bases). CDR3 size: 16 residues. Germline V gene sequence: CDR1 LNHNV, CDR2 YYDKDF (reference sequence). The germline V and J ends were trimmed by 2 bases and 6 bases, with 14 bases remaining between them. The CDR3 protein is CATSRYRVDSNSPLHF. The CDR3 coding sequence is TGTGCCACCAGCAGATACAGGGTGGATTCTAATTCACCCCTCCACTTT.

The CDR3: CASSLMSRGESEQYF. The CDR3 DNA is TGCGCCAGCAGCTTGATGAGCAGGGGCGAGTCCGAGCAGTACTTC. J is TRBJ2-7 and V is TRBV5-1, with TRBD1 as a possible D gene (6 bases). The V gene's germline CDR1 is SGHRS and CDR2 YFSETQ. The CDR3 spans 15 residues. V lost 1 base to trimming and J lost 6 bases, with 17 bases between them.

The chain links TRBV24-1 to TRBJ1-2; TRBD1 matches 8 bases. CDR3 size: 15 residues. CDR1 and CDR2 (germline): KGHDR, SFDVKD. V shed 2 bases, J shed 8 bases, and the junction held 9 bases outside the gene matches. CDR3 nucleotide sequence: TGTGCCACCAGTGATTCTACTACAGGGGGAGAAGGCTACACCTTC. Translation gives CATSDSTTGGEGYTF.

J is TRBJ1-5 and V is TRBV6-5; perhaps TRBD1 as D (5 bases). This CDR3 region has 14 residues. Per germline, CDR1 MNHEY and CDR2 SVGAGI. The ends were cut back, 7 bases at V and 3 bases at J, with 13 bases in the middle. This chain's CDR3 is CASTDPGHNQPQHF. In DNA form, the CDR3 reads TGTGCCAGCACCGACCCAGGGCACAATCAGCCCCAGCATTTT.

The chain carries TRBV5-6 and TRBJ1-1; D remains unclear. CDR3 size: 12 residues. Trimming pared 5 bases from V and 8 bases from J, leaving 13 bases between. The germline gives CDR1 SGHDT, CDR2 YYEEEE. CDR3 sequence reads: CASSQSPNEAFF. Here the CDR3 DNA reads TGTGCCAGCAGTCAATCTCCGAACGAAGCTTTCTTT.

V gene TRBV9 combines with J gene TRBJ2-7, with 7 nucleotides matching TRBD2. V lost 4 bases, J lost 0 bases, and 4 bases stayed unmatched. The CDR3 length is 14 residues. CDR1 is SGDLS, CDR2 YYNGEE, per germline. The CDR3 spells CASSYRDYSYEQYF. In DNA, the CDR3 is TGTGCCAGCAGCTACCGGGACTACTCCTACGAGCAGTACTTC.

The chain joins TRBV5-1 to TRBJ2-5, with D tentatively TRBD2 (5 bases). CDR3 length equals 14 residues. The V end lost 3 bases, the J end lost 2 bases, and 11 bases lay between the germline ends. Germline lookup yields CDR1 SGHRS and CDR2 YFSETQ. The CDR3 DNA is TGCGCCAGCAGCTCCTACACGGGGCAAGAGACCCAGTACTTC. As protein: CASSSYTGQETQYF.

This chain uses TRBV9 with TRBJ2-1; D perhaps matches TRBD2 (6 bases). Trimming stripped 2 bases from V and 2 bases from J, with 14 bases between. There are 16 residues in the CDR3. The germline V gene encodes CDR1 SGDLS and CDR2 YYNGEE. As DNA, the CDR3 is TGTGCCAGCAGCGTGGGGAATAGCGGACCCTACAATGAGCAGTTCTTC. Translated, it gives CASSVGNSGPYNEQFF.

This clone came up a few times. The genes are TRBV19 and TRBJ1-5; tentative D call: TRBD1 (5 bases). V was trimmed by 5 bases and J by 5 bases, leaving 10 bases between them. This CDR3 comprises 13 residues. Germline CDR1 and CDR2: LNHDA and SQIVND (reference sequence). The CDR3 region has the DNA TGTGCCAGTAGTGCCGACAGAGATCAGCCCCAGCATTTT. Amino acids: CASSADRDQPQHF.

J is TRBJ1-5 and V is TRBV5-1; D unresolved. Trimming removed 0 bases at V and 4 bases at J, with 11 bases between. Germline V lookup: CDR1 SGHRS, CDR2 YFSETQ. CDR3 size: 15 residues. This CDR3 reads CASSLAPELNQPQHF. CDR3 in DNA: TGCGCCAGCAGCTTGGCTCCAGAGTTGAATCAGCCCCAGCATTTT. Using reference TRBV5-1 and TRBJ1-5 for the parts outside the CDR3, the full variable domain is KAGVTQTPRYLIKTRGQQVTLSCSPISGHRSVSWYQQTPGQGLQFLFEYFSETQRNKGNFPGRFSGRQFSNSRSEMNVSTLELGDSALYLCASSLAPELNQPQHFGDGTRLSIL.

V usage is TRBV6-2 or TRBV6-3 and J usage is TRBJ1-5; D is uncertain. CDR3 length: 14 amino acids. Germline V gene lookup returns CDR1 MNHEY and CDR2 SVGEGT. Trimming cost V 5 bases and J 0 bases, with 8 bases left between them. CDR3 loop: CASSRSYSNQPQHF. CDR3 in DNA: TGTGCCAGCAGTAGGAGCTATAGCAATCAGCCCCAGCATTTT.

The chain uses TRBV6-5 and TRBJ2-1; TRBD2 matches 8 bases. Trimming cost V 8 bases and J 3 bases; bases outside gene matches: 9. This CDR3 spans 15 amino acids. Germline CDR1 MNHEY, CDR2 SVGAGI. In DNA, the CDR3 is TGTGCCAGCCGCCGAGGACTAGCCTACTACAATGAGCAGTTCTTC. Translation gives CASRRGLAYYNEQFF.

The chain uses TRBV5-1 and TRBJ2-1; tentative D call: TRBD2 (6 bases). V was clipped by 0 bases and J by 6 bases, with 13 bases between them. The CDR3 runs 15 residues. The germline CDR1 and CDR2 sequences are SGHRS and YFSETQ. DNA for the CDR3: TGCGCCAGCAGCTTGGCGGAGGGTCAGCCCAATGAGCAGTTCTTC. Amino acids: CASSLAEGQPNEQFF.

The sample holds one count of this clone. V and J are TRBV11-2 and TRBJ2-1; 10 bases agree with TRBD2. With 3 bases clipped from V and 4 bases from J, the junction kept 9 bases outside the gene matches. CDR1 and CDR2 from the germline V gene are SGHAT and FQNNGV. The length of the CDR3 is 17 residues. The CDR3 spells CASSLTSGGAEYNEQFF. CDR3 in DNA: TGTGCCAGCAGCTTGACCAGCGGGGGGGCTGAATACAATGAGCAGTTCTTC.